What follows are 25 T cell receptor beta chains derived from one specimen sequenced in a study of cytomegalovirus exposure and HLA in healthy donors. PCR primers comprised 60 Vbeta and 13 Jbeta primers. Measured with immunoSEQ multiplex PCR; TCRdb has only the in-frame clones, and not every one. The table shows around 130,000 clones, with around 8.5% occurring only once. The sample comprised PBMCs. Every receptor here comes from a man between 40 and 49 years old in good health and CMV-seronegative.

The gene calls are TRBV7-2 and TRBJ2-3, with D uncertain. There are 13 residues in the CDR3. Germline V CDR1 and CDR2: SGHTA, FQGNSA. V shed 5 bases and J shed 1 base, with 7 bases lying between them. Here the CDR3 DNA reads TGTGCCAGCAGCGCCTATCGCACAGATACGCAGTATTTT. Residues: CASSAYRTDTQYF.

J is TRBJ1-1 and V is TRBV19; maybe TRBD1 (5 bases). Germline V lookup: CDR1 LNHDA, CDR2 SQIVND (reference sequence). The V end was cut by 6 bases, the J end by 1 base, with 15 bases between. The CDR3 runs to 15 residues. Written as DNA, the CDR3 is TGTGCCAGTAGCTGGGAGATGGGGGGGAACACTGAAGCTTTCTTT. Its protein is CASSWEMGGNTEAFF.

The chain couples TRBV5-1 to TRBJ2-5; tentative D call: TRBD2 (6 bases). CDR1 and CDR2 (germline): SGHRS, YFSETQ. This CDR3 contains 14 residues. Deletions cut 0 bases from V and 5 bases from J, with 11 bases between. The CDR3 protein is CASSLDGAGETQYF. The CDR3 DNA sequence: TGCGCCAGCAGCTTGGATGGGGCGGGGGAGACCCAGTACTTC.

The chain couples TRBV6-6 to TRBJ1-1; TRBD1 agrees at 7 bases. The V segment lost 6 bases and the J segment 4 bases; nucleotides outside the gene matches: 8. The CDR3 contains 14 residues. Per the germline V gene, CDR1 is MNHNY and CDR2 is SVGAGI (reference sequence). The CDR3 region has the DNA TGTGCCAGCAGCCTTCGGCAGGGGGGCACTGAAGCTTTCTTT. Amino acids: CASSLRQGGTEAFF.

This clone has a handful of counts. This chain joins TRBV6-1 and TRBJ1-5; D not resolved. The ends were cut back, 0 bases at V and 1 base at J, with 7 bases in the middle. The germline V gene encodes CDR1 MNHNS and CDR2 SASEGT. The CDR3 loop spans 15 amino acids. The CDR3 is CASSEARLSNQPQHF. As DNA, the CDR3 is TGTGCCAGCAGTGAAGCGCGTCTAAGCAATCAGCCCCAGCATTTT.

The gene calls are TRBV28 and TRBJ1-2; 10 bases align to TRBD1. The CDR3 is 13 residues long. CDR1 and CDR2 from the germline V gene are MDHEN and SYDVKM. The J segment lost 4 bases and the V segment lost 6 bases, leaving 2 bases of the junction unmatched. The chain's CDR3 is CASRGTGAYGYTF. The DNA for the CDR3 is TGTGCCAGCAGGGGGACAGGGGCCTATGGCTACACCTTC.

This clone was seen a few times. This sequence joins TRBV19 and TRBJ1-4; TRBD1 is a possible D gene (5 bases). The CDR3 has 16 residues. With 5 bases removed from V and 1 base from J, the gap between germline ends came to 14 bases. CDR1 LNHDA and CDR2 SQIVND come from the germline V gene (reference sequence). CDR3 sequence reads: CASSVNRIRTNEKLFF. CDR3 in DNA: TGTGCCAGTAGTGTAAACAGGATTCGAACTAATGAAAAACTGTTTTTT.

This rearrangement joins TRBV11-2 to TRBJ2-1; 11 bases align to TRBD2. The V gene end was trimmed by 5 bases and the J gene end by 10 bases; junction bases not matched to a gene: 13. Per germline, CDR1 SGHAT and CDR2 FQNNGV. The CDR3 has 16 amino acids. The CDR3 reads CASSPALAGGREEQFF. Here the CDR3 DNA reads TGTGCCAGCAGCCCGGCGCTAGCGGGGGGCCGGGAAGAGCAGTTCTTC.

This clone was seen only a few times. The CDR3 loop reads CASPDEGTSPLHF. Written as DNA, the CDR3 is TGCGCCAGCCCGGACGAGGGAACTTCACCCCTCCACTTT. The J gene is TRBJ1-6, the V gene TRBV23-1; D remains ambiguous. TRBV23-1 is labeled an ORF, and its function is uncertain. Trimming removed 8 bases from V and 9 bases from J, with 14 bases in between. CDR3 length: 13 amino acids.

The sample holds a few counts of this clone. This sequence joins TRBV4-1 and TRBJ2-7; TRBD1 is a possible D gene (6 bases). The CDR3 is 14 amino acids. Germline CDR1 reads MGHRA; CDR2 reads YSYEKL. V dropped 0 bases and J dropped 4 bases, with 10 bases sitting between them. CDR3 coding DNA: TGCGCCAGCAGCCAAGAGACACAGGGTTACGAGCAGTACTTC. Translating it yields CASSQETQGYEQYF.

V usage is TRBV4-1 and J usage is TRBJ1-1; D might be TRBD1 (6 bases). CDR3 size: 15 residues. Trimming left V 1 base short and J 1 base short, with 10 bases between. Germline CDR1 MGHRA, CDR2 YSYEKL. This chain's CDR3 is CASSQVNRENTEAFF. The CDR3 coding sequence is TGCGCCAGCAGCCAAGTGAACAGGGAGAACACTGAAGCTTTCTTT.

In this sample, this clone turned up a few times. The CDR3 bases are TGTGCCAGTAGTTCTTCAACTACTTATAGCAATCAGCCCCAGCATTTT. As protein: CASSSSTTYSNQPQHF. V gene TRBV19 combines with J gene TRBJ1-5; D uncertain. This CDR3 contains 16 residues. Trimming removed 5 bases at V and 0 bases at J, with 14 bases between. Germline values: CDR1 LNHDA, CDR2 SQIVND (reference sequence).

In this sample, this clone turned up a few times. V usage is TRBV4-1 and J usage is TRBJ2-3; 9 bases are shared with TRBD2. V lost 4 bases and J lost 2; bases outside the gene matches: 7. The length of the CDR3 is 16 residues. CDR1 and CDR2 (germline): MGHRA, YSYEKL. CDR3 in amino acids: CASSRAGGPNTDTQYF. The CDR3 coding sequence is TGCGCCAGCAGCCGGGCGGGGGGGCCCAACACAGATACGCAGTATTTT.

This clone showed up just a few times. V usage is TRBV5-1 and J usage is TRBJ2-1; 8 bases agree with TRBD1. CDR3 length: 17 amino acids. Germline V CDR1 and CDR2: SGHRS, YFSETQ. Trimming at V came to 4 bases and at J to 0 bases, leaving 9 bases not matched to a gene. The CDR3 here is CASSADRGIGSYNEQFF. In nucleotides, the CDR3 is TGCGCCAGCAGCGCCGACAGGGGAATAGGCTCCTACAATGAGCAGTTCTTC. Full variable domain (outside the CDR3, taken from reference TRBV5-1 and TRBJ2-1): KAGVTQTPRYLIKTRGQQVTLSCSPISGHRSVSWYQQTPGQGLQFLFEYFSETQRNKGNFPGRFSGRQFSNSRSEMNVSTLELGDSALYLCASSADRGIGSYNEQFFGPGTRLTVL.

The chain couples TRBV30 to TRBJ1-2, with 7 positions matching TRBD1. V dropped 5 bases and J dropped 3; count of bases not matched to a gene: 3. The CDR3 is 12 amino acids. Per germline, CDR1 GTSNPN and CDR2 SVGIG (reference sequence). Written as DNA, the CDR3 is TGTGCCTGGGCCACAGGGGACTATGGCTACACCTTC. Encoded protein: CAWATGDYGYTF.

This clone was recorded a few times. The V call is TRBV7-8, the J call TRBJ1-1; no clear D gene. The V and J ends lost 5 bases and 5 bases respectively, with 9 bases between them. Germline V gene lookup returns CDR1 SGHVS and CDR2 FQNEAQ. CDR3 length: 12 residues. The CDR3 region has the DNA TGTGCCAGCAGCCCCGGGGAGACTGAAGCTTTCTTT. Translation: CASSPGETEAFF.

The chain recombines TRBV6-1 with TRBJ2-7; TRBD2 agrees at 7 bases. V lost 6 bases and J lost 0; bases outside the gene matches: 5. The CDR3 is 14 residues long. CDR1 MNHNS and CDR2 SASEGT come from the germline V gene. The CDR3 is CASSLGGSSYEQYF. The DNA for the CDR3 is TGTGCCAGCAGCCTCGGGGGGAGCTCCTACGAGCAGTACTTC.

This clone was counted between two and nine times. CDR3 amino acids: CASSRQGMVGYTF. CDR3 nucleotides: TGTGCCAGCAGTCGGCAGGGGATGGTTGGCTACACCTTC. The chain is built from TRBV7-2 and TRBJ1-2; perhaps TRBD1 as D (6 bases). V lost 6 bases to trimming and J lost 7 bases, with 15 bases between them. Germline CDR1 is SGHTA and CDR2 is FQGNSA. CDR3 length: 13 residues.

This clone has only a few counts. This rearrangement joins TRBV11-2 to TRBJ2-4; 12 nucleotides match TRBD2. CDR1 is SGHAT and CDR2 is FQNNGV in the germline V gene. V lost 5 bases and J lost 6; bases outside the gene matches: 5. The CDR3 consists of 15 residues. The DNA of the CDR3 is TGTGCCAGCAGCCTAGCGGGGGGGGACGGAAACATTCAGTACTTC. Translated: CASSLAGGDGNIQYF.

This clone was detected a few times. The chain carries TRBV4-1 and TRBJ2-3; TRBD1 is a possible D gene (6 bases). Trimming removed 1 base from V and 0 bases from J, with 14 bases in between. Germline-derived CDR1 and CDR2 are MGHRA and YSYEKL. This CDR3 has 17 amino acids. DNA of the CDR3: TGCGCCAGCAGCCAAGGGCTCGGGACACCCAGCACAGATACGCAGTATTTT. This encodes CASSQGLGTPSTDTQYF.

In the case of this clone: A read error may produce the germline difference seen at one junction end. The chain recombines TRBV4-1 with TRBJ2-7, with 8 bases that match TRBD2. CDR1 MGHRA and CDR2 YSYEKL come from the germline V gene. The CDR3 is 14 amino acids. The CDR3, as DNA: TGCGCCAGCAGACAAGATAAACGGGGGGGCGAGCAGTACTTC. Translated: CASRQDKRGGEQYF.

This clone was counted only a few times. This chain joins TRBV18 and TRBJ2-1, with 11 bases aligning to TRBD2. Trimming removed 6 bases from V and 7 bases from J; junction bases left unmatched: 2. There are 13 residues in the CDR3. The germline V gene has CDR1 KGHSH and CDR2 LQKENI. The CDR3 protein is CASSRTSGNEQFF. CDR3 DNA: TGTGCCAGCTCTCGGACTAGCGGGAATGAGCAGTTCTTC. The variable domain in full, completed from reference TRBV18 and TRBJ2-1, reads NAGVMQNPRHLVRRRGQEARLRCSPMKGHSHVYWYRQLPEEGLKFMVYLQKENIIDESGMPKERFSAEFPKEGPSILRIQQVVRGDSAAYFCASSRTSGNEQFFGPGTRLTVL.

The chain employs TRBV9 and TRBJ2-1, with 7 bases aligning to TRBD1. Trimming removed 0 bases from V and 0 bases from J; junction bases left unmatched: 3. Germline-derived CDR1 and CDR2 are SGDLS and YYNGEE. The CDR3 loop spans 16 amino acids. The CDR3 nucleotides are TGTGCCAGCAGCGTAGAAGGGGGCTCCTCCTACAATGAGCAGTTCTTC. Residues: CASSVEGGSSYNEQFF. The full variable domain, its missing parts supplied by reference TRBV9 and TRBJ2-1, is DSGVTQTPKHLITATGQRVTLRCSPRSGDLSVYWYQQSLDQGLQFLIQYYNGEERAKGNILERFSAQQFPDLHSELNLSSLELGDSALYFCASSVEGGSSYNEQFFGPGTRLTVL.

This clone came up a few times. The CDR3 nucleotides read TGCGCCAGCAGCCAAGTCAATATGCTAGCTTACGACGAGCAGTACTTC. It specifies CASSQVNMLAYDEQYF. The genes are TRBV4-1 and TRBJ2-7; TRBD2 might be the D (5 bases). The CDR3 is made up of 16 amino acids. Germline lookup yields CDR1 MGHRA and CDR2 YSYEKL. Trimming removed 1 base from V and 5 bases from J, with 18 bases in between.

This clone was seen more than once but under ten times. The chain recombines TRBV6-5 with TRBJ1-1; 7 bases fit TRBD1. The germline gives CDR1 MNHEY, CDR2 SVGAGI. V shed 4 bases, J shed 0 bases, and the junction held 5 bases outside the gene matches. The CDR3 sequence is 15 residues long. CDR3 protein: CASSWETGVNTEAFF. In DNA, the CDR3 is TGTGCCAGCAGTTGGGAAACAGGGGTGAACACTGAAGCTTTCTTT.